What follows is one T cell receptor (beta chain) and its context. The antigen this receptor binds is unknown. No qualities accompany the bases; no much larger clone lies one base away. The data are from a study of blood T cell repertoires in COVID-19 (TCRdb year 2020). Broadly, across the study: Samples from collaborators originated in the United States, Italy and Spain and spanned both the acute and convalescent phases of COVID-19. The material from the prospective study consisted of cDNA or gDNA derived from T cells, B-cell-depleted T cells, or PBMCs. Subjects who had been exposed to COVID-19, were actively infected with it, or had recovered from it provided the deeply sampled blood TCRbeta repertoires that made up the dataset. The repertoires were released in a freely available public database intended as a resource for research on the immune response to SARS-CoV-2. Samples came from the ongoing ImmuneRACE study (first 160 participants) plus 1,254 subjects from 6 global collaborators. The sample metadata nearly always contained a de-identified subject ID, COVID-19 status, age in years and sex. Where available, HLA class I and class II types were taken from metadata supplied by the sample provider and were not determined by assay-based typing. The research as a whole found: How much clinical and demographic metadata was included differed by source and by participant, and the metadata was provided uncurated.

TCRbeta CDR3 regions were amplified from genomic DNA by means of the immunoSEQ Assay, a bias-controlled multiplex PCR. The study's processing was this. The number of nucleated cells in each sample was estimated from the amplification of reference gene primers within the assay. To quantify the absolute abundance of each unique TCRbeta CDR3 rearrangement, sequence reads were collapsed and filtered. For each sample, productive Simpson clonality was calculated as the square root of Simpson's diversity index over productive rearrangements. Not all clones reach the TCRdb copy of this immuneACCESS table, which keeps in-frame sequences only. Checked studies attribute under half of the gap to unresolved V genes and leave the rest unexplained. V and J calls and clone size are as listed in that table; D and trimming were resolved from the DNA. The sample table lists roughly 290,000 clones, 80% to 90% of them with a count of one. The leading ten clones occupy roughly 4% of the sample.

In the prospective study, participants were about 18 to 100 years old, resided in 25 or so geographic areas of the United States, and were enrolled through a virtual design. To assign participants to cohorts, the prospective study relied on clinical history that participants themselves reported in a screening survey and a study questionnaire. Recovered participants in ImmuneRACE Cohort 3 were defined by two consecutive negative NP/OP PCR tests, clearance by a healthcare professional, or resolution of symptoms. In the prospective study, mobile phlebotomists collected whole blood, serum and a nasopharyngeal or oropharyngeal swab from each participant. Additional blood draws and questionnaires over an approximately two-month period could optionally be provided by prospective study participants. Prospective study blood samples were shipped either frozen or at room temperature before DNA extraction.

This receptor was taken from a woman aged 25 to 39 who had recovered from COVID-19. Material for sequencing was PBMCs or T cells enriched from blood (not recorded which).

DNA sequence: TGTGCCAGCAGCCCCCCAACAGGGCTAAATGAAAAACTGTTTTTT. The encoded protein is CASSPPTGLNEKLFF. The chain couples TRBV28 to TRBJ1-4; a tentative D call is TRBD1 (6 bases match). V loses 6 bases, J loses 5 bases, and the germline ends lie 16 bases apart. CDR1 and CDR2 (MDHEN, SYDVKM) derive from the germline V gene. Spanning cysteine to phenylalanine, the CDR3 consists of 15 amino acids. Only the CDR3 DNA stays, 45 bases, in frame from base 1. The entire variable domain, with the stretches around the CDR3 drawn from the reference TRBV28 and TRBJ1-4 proteins, is DVKVTQSSRYLVKRTGEKVFLECVQDMDHENMFWYRQDPGLGLRLIYFSYDVKMKEKGDIPEGYSVSREKKERFSLILESASTNQTSMYLCASSPPTGLNEKLFFGSGTQLSVL.